This T cell receptor (beta chain) was obtained from a study of blood T cells in healthy people across ages. Germline CDR1 SEHNR, CDR2 FQNEAQ (reference sequence). The CDR3 is 16 amino acids. Trimming removed 11 bases from V and 6 bases from J, with 23 bases in between. Peripheral blood samples of roughly 10 milliliters were drawn from each donor. The authors ran a second PCR of 7 to 11 cycles using a sample-barcoded 5' primer and a J-beta primer mix. Every molecule of cDNA carried a tag from a template-switch adaptor with 12 random nucleotides. TCRdb independently ran MiXCR on the 5' RACE reads; one entry per CDR3 protein. Among hundreds of thousands of distinct CDR3 sequences listed, about 62% were seen once. This clonotype was recorded once. No antigen is known for it. Whole-study results and caveats: Expanded clonotype changes were possibly confounded by unknown donor CMV status. From one million sequenced T cells, diversity estimates were lower bounds.

Source material: blood. The sequence derives from a young man in good health. This chain links TRBV7-9 with TRBJ1-6; a possible D gene is TRBD1 (5 bases). The CDR3 DNA follows: TGTGCCTGGGAGGGCAGGGATGGGGCCATTAATTCACCCCTCCACTTT. Its translation: CAWEGRDGAINSPLHF.